What follows is one TCR beta chain and its context. The sample belongs to a study of blood T cell repertoires in COVID-19. Study details: Acute-phase and convalescent COVID-19 samples originated in the United States, Italy and Spain.

Using immunoSEQ multiplex PCR, the repertoire was profiled, and TCRdb retains in-frame clones only, with some absent. The sample includes 200,000 to 300,000 clones, about 80% seen only once; the top ten take around 7.8%. CDR3 length: 14 amino acids. Trimming at V came to 6 bases and at J to 13 bases, leaving 15 bases not matched to a gene. CDR1 and CDR2 from the germline V gene are MNHEY and SMNVEV (reference sequence). This chain uses TRBV27 with TRBJ2-1; the match to TRBD2 covers 7 bases. The source of this sequence is a human donor in a cohort sampled during active COVID-19. Sequencing input: peripheral blood. The CDR3 is CASRLAALERVQFF. CDR3 DNA: TGTGCCAGCAGGCTAGCGGCATTAGAAAGGGTTCAGTTCTTC.